Listed below are T cell receptor beta chains from one sample, sequenced in a study of blood T cells in healthy people across ages. TCRdb processed the 5' RACE reads anew with MiXCR; each CDR3 protein has one entry. The sample includes over 1.5 million distinct CDR3 sequences, just under 50% seen only once; the top ten take more than 2%. The sequencing sample was made of blood. The receptors stem from a woman aged 40 to 50 in good health. Both conserved end residues are part of each CDR3. D genes are given only for firm matches. Some rows mark clone size as missing; the rest say once, few, many or name a class of expanded clone.

.,.,TRBJ2-3,TRBV3-1,12,CASSQDQDTQYF,TGTGCCAGCAGCCAAGATCAGGATACGCAGTATTTT
.,.,TRBJ2-7,TRBV20-1,15,CSARDPRDGPYEQYF,TGCAGTGCTAGAGATCCCCGGGACGGACCCTACGAGCAGTACTTC
.,TRBD2,TRBJ2-1,TRBV6-2/TRBV6-3,18,CASSYPFTGLAGNNEQFF,TGTGCCAGCAGTTACCCTTTTACCGGACTAGCGGGAAACAATGAGCAGTTCTTC
.,TRBD1,TRBJ2-5,TRBV6-5,15,CASSPGTGDPETQYF,TGTGCCAGCAGTCCCGGGACAGGGGATCCAGAGACCCAGTACTTC
.,.,TRBJ2-3,TRBV6-5,16,CASSYSGGSYTDTQYF,TGTGCCAGCAGTTACTCGGGGGGATCCTACACAGATACGCAGTATTTT
.,.,TRBJ2-5,TRBV7-3,15,CASSHKTGVGETQYF,TGTGCCAGCAGCCATAAGACGGGGGTCGGAGAGACCCAGTACTTC
.,.,TRBJ2-5,TRBV2,16,CASRGFTGINGETQYF,TGTGCCAGCAGGGGGTTTACGGGGATAAATGGGGAGACCCAGTACTTC
few,.,TRBJ1-2,TRBV20-1,14,CSARDATGLVGYTF,TGCAGTGCTAGAGACGCGACAGGTTTGGTTGGCTACACCTTC
.,.,TRBJ1-5,TRBV28,13,CASGGKGDQPQHF,TGTGCCAGCGGGGGGAAGGGCGATCAGCCCCAGCATTTT
.,.,TRBJ2-7,TRBV5-1,17,CASSSFAGPSLGYEQYF,TGCGCCAGCAGCTCCTTCGCCGGACCTTCCTTGGGCTACGAGCAGTACTTC
.,.,TRBJ2-7,TRBV4-3,17,CASSQAIGTHNSYEQYF,TGCGCCAGCAGCCAAGCGATCGGGACTCATAACTCCTACGAGCAGTACTTC
few,.,TRBJ1-1,TRBV4-1,14,CASSQGPANTEAFF,TGCGCCAGCAGCCAAGGTCCGGCGAACACTGAAGCTTTCTTT
few,TRBD1,TRBJ1-4,TRBV7-2,16,CASSLGGQPTNEKLFF,TGTGCCAGCAGCCTAGGGGGACAGCCAACTAATGAAAAACTGTTTTTT
.,.,TRBJ2-1,TRBV24-1,14,CATSDPGGHNEQFF,TGTGCCACCAGTGACCCGGGCGGCCACAATGAGCAGTTCTTC